What follows describes a single TCR beta chain. The antigen is not known. The entry originates in a study of post-analysis software for immune sequencing data. Across the whole study: Disease courses included relapsing-remitting, secondary progressive and progressive-relapsing multiple sclerosis. Study-wide results and limits: TRBV5-6, TRBV5-1 and TRBV20-1 were among 4 or 5 TRBV segments more frequent in patients than controls.

The CDR3 loop spans 14 amino acids. The germline V gene has CDR1 MGHRA and CDR2 YSYEKL. Trimming took 1 base from V and 7 from J; bases not matched to a gene: 5. Incorporated into the TCR beta cDNA libraries were unique molecular identifiers, which served to reduce PCR and sequencing biases. TCRdb reprocessed the PCR reads with MiXCR, giving one entry per CDR3 protein. The sample records about 430,000 distinct CDR3 sequences, over 30% being singletons. This clonotype was sampled from a girl aged 2 to 9 with multiple sclerosis. Sequenced material: blood. The chain uses TRBV4-1 and TRBJ2-7; 9 nucleotides agree with TRBD1. The CDR3 sequence is CASSQVGQGGEQYF. The CDR3 DNA sequence: TGCGCCAGCAGCCAAGTGGGACAGGGAGGGGAGCAGTACTTC.